These T cell receptor beta chains were read from a single sample in a study of cytomegalovirus exposure and HLA in healthy donors. Clones were sequenced by immunoSEQ multiplex PCR, and TCRdb holds only the in-frame ones, with some missing. Listed are roughly 120,000 clones; 3.7% falls within the top ten. The sequencing sample was made of PBMCs. Every receptor here comes from a man between 25 and 39 years old in good health and CMV-seronegative. CDR3s include the opening cysteine and the closing phenylalanine or tryptophan. A D gene is named only where the DNA matches it firmly.

J	length	V	D	CDR3	DNA
TRBJ2-7	15	TRBV13	TRBD2	CASSLNGGSSYEQYF	TGTGCCAGCAGCTTAAACGGGGGGAGCTCCTACGAGCAGTACTTC
TRBJ1-6	15	TRBV19	TRBD1	CASTIQTGGNSPLHF	TGTGCCAGTACCATTCAGACAGGGGGAAATTCACCCCTCCACTTT
TRBJ1-1	13	TRBV30	.	CAWSETVNTEAFF	TGTGCCTGGAGTGAGACAGTGAACACTGAAGCTTTCTTT
TRBJ2-5	13	TRBV18	.	CASSPPGGETQYF	TGTGCCAGCTCACCACCGGGGGGAGAGACCCAGTACTTC
TRBJ2-7	17	TRBV28	TRBD1	CASSVIPGQAFSYEQYF	TGTGCCAGCAGTGTGATCCCAGGACAGGCTTTCTCCTACGAGCAGTACTTC
TRBJ2-1	17	TRBV11-2	TRBD2	CASSPGGGVLSYNEQFF	TGTGCCAGCAGCCCCGGCGGGGGGGTTCTCTCCTACAATGAGCAGTTCTTC
TRBJ2-4	13	TRBV18	.	CASSPLGQTNQYF	TGTGCCAGCTCACCTCTAGGACAGACCAATCAGTACTTC
TRBJ2-7	16	TRBV11-2	TRBD2	CASSLGTAGVPYEQYF	TGTGCCAGCAGCTTAGGTACAGCGGGGGTTCCCTACGAGCAGTACTTC
TRBJ1-2	14	TRBV28	TRBD1	CASSVGQGVYGYTF	TGTGCCAGCAGTGTAGGGCAGGGGGTCTATGGCTACACCTTC
TRBJ2-7	15	TRBV5-1	TRBD2	CASSLAQPGGAEQYF	TGCGCCAGCAGCTTGGCCCAGCCGGGGGGGGCCGAGCAGTACTTC
TRBJ2-2	12	TRBV19	.	CASSRGTGELFF	TGTGCCAGTAGTAGAGGCACCGGGGAGCTGTTTTTT
TRBJ1-2	14	TRBV7-9	.	CASSLASGNYGYTF	TGTGCCAGCAGCTTAGCCAGTGGCAACTATGGCTACACCTTC
TRBJ2-2	15	TRBV11-2	.	CASSYTGIWNGELFF	TGTGCCAGCAGCTATACAGGGATCTGGAACGGGGAGCTGTTTTTT
TRBJ1-4	16	TRBV7-2	TRBD1	CASSPQATGVGEKLFF	TGTGCCAGCAGCCCCCAAGCGACAGGGGTGGGTGAAAAACTGTTTTTT
TRBJ1-4	14	TRBV7-9	.	CASSLGHRSEKLFF	TGTGCCAGCAGCTTAGGGCACAGGAGTGAAAAACTGTTTTTT
TRBJ2-1	14	TRBV6-1	TRBD2	CASSSLAGGGEQFF	TGTGCCAGCAGTTCGCTAGCGGGGGGTGGTGAGCAGTTCTTC
TRBJ2-4	15	TRBV6-1	TRBD1	CASSDGTGGKNIQYF	TGTGCCAGCAGTGACGGGACAGGGGGCAAAAACATTCAGTACTTC
TRBJ1-5	15	TRBV28	.	CASSREANSNQPQHF	TGTGCCAGCAGTAGAGAGGCGAATAGCAATCAGCCCCAGCATTTT
TRBJ2-7	15	TRBV27	TRBD1	CASSTRTGEAYEQYF	TGTGCCAGCAGTACGCGGACAGGGGAAGCCTACGAGCAGTACTTC
TRBJ2-7	14	TRBV7-2	.	CASSPYRTAYEQYF	TGTGCCAGCAGCCCCTACCGGACTGCCTACGAGCAGTACTTC
TRBJ1-5	15	TRBV7-8	.	CASSFLGGALGPQHF	TGTGCCAGCAGCTTTCTCGGAGGGGCTTTGGGGCCCCAGCATTTT
TRBJ2-4	16	TRBV4-3	.	CASSQELIGAKNIQYF	TGCGCCAGCAGCCAAGAACTTATCGGGGCCAAAAACATTCAGTACTTC
TRBJ1-1	15	TRBV28	.	CASKTPTLWGSEAFF	TGTGCCAGCAAGACCCCGACGCTTTGGGGCTCTGAAGCTTTCTTT
TRBJ2-1	15	TRBV5-1	TRBD2	CASSLGLATNNEQFF	TGCGCCAGCAGCTTAGGACTAGCTACCAACAATGAGCAGTTCTTC
TRBJ2-7	16	TRBV13	TRBD2	CASSPSLAGSSYEQYF	TGTGCCAGCAGCCCATCTCTAGCGGGGAGCTCCTACGAGCAGTACTTC
TRBJ2-1	15	TRBV2	TRBD1	CASSATDRGNNEQFF	TGTGCCAGCAGTGCTACGGACAGGGGGAACAATGAGCAGTTCTTC
TRBJ2-5	18	TRBV5-6	TRBD2	CASSPLGLAGDLKETQYF	TGTGCCAGCAGCCCCCTCGGGCTAGCGGGGGATCTAAAAGAGACCCAGTACTTC
TRBJ1-4	16	TRBV14	TRBD1	CASSPERDRRDEKLFF	TGTGCCAGCAGCCCGGAAAGGGACAGGCGAGATGAAAAACTGTTTTTT
TRBJ2-1	16	TRBV4-2	.	CASSQDPGNINNEQFF	TGTGCCAGCAGCCAAGATCCCGGGAATATTAACAATGAGCAGTTCTTC
TRBJ2-1	16	TRBV27	.	CASSLLAGALYNEQFF	TGTGCCAGCAGTTTATTGGCGGGGGCCTTGTACAATGAGCAGTTCTTC
TRBJ2-7	13	TRBV21-1	.	CASTCRGRNEQYF	TGTGCCAGCACCTGCAGGGGGCGAAACGAGCAGTACTTC
TRBJ2-2	16	TRBV5-5	TRBD2	CASSLGLAGWVGELFF	TGTGCCAGCAGCCTTGGACTAGCGGGGTGGGTCGGGGAGCTGTTTTTT
TRBJ2-1	22	TRBV7-3	TRBD2	CASSRDARAGMAGTSPRDEQFF	TGTGCCAGCAGCCGTGATGCCCGCGCGGGCATGGCCGGGACTAGCCCGAGGGATGAGCAGTTCTTC
TRBJ1-3	14	TRBV5-1	.	CASSGGSSGNTIYF	TGCGCCAGCAGCGGGGGGAGCTCTGGAAACACCATATATTTT
TRBJ2-4	14	TRBV7-2	TRBD2	CASSLEGLATIQYF	TGTGCCAGCAGCTTAGAAGGACTAGCGACGATTCAGTACTTC
TRBJ2-7	15	TRBV7-2	TRBD2	CASSLHSGGAYEQYF	TGTGCCAGCAGCCTACATAGCGGGGGGGCCTACGAGCAGTACTTC
TRBJ2-7	16	TRBV18	.	CASSRRRQGEDYEQYF	TGTGCCAGCTCACGACGACGTCAAGGGGAAGACTACGAGCAGTACTTC
TRBJ2-5	18	TRBV7-2	TRBD2	CASSLERLAGGLRETQYF	TGTGCCAGCAGCTTAGAGAGGCTAGCGGGGGGGCTAAGGGAGACCCAGTACTTC
TRBJ1-2	16	TRBV5-8	TRBD1	CASSFRTGGLDYGYTF	TGTGCCAGCAGCTTTCGGACAGGGGGCCTTGACTATGGCTACACCTTC
TRBJ2-3	14	TRBV7-7	.	CASSSSSPRDTQYF	TGTGCCAGCAGCTCCTCTTCACCCCGGGATACGCAGTATTTT
TRBJ1-5	17	TRBV7-2	.	CASSLVGRLDSNQPQHF	TGTGCCAGCAGCTTAGTGGGGCGGTTAGATAGCAATCAGCCCCAGCATTTT
TRBJ2-5	17	TRBV2	TRBD2	CATGRTSGGAGGETQYF	TGTGCCACCGGTCGTACTAGCGGGGGGGCCGGAGGAGAGACCCAGTACTTC
TRBJ1-2	14	TRBV9	TRBD1	CASSVGGGNYGYTF	TGTGCCAGCAGCGTAGGAGGGGGCAACTATGGCTACACCTTC
TRBJ1-1	14	TRBV5-1	TRBD1	CASSLQGVNTEAFF	TGCGCCAGCAGCTTGCAGGGGGTGAACACTGAAGCTTTCTTT
TRBJ1-1	11	TRBV20-1	TRBD1	CSPGQGAEAFF	TGCAGTCCAGGACAGGGGGCTGAAGCTTTCTTT
TRBJ1-1	13	TRBV2	.	CASSGQLNTEAFF	TGTGCCAGCTCAGGACAGTTGAACACTGAAGCTTTCTTT
TRBJ1-4	14	TRBV15	TRBD1	CATSRGGTVDKLFF	TGTGCCACCAGCAGAGGGGGGACAGTAGACAAACTGTTTTTT
TRBJ2-1	20	TRBV5-1	.	CASSFSGIGPEIVSYNEQFF	TGCGCCAGCAGCTTTTCCGGGATTGGGCCCGAAATCGTCTCCTACAATGAGCAGTTCTTC
TRBJ1-5	17	TRBV21-1	.	CASSNSRQTGGNQPQHF	TGTGCCAGCAGCAATTCGAGACAGACAGGGGGCAATCAGCCCCAGCATTTT
TRBJ1-2	14	TRBV7-9	.	CASKQGSVGYGYTF	TGTGCCAGCAAACAGGGCTCCGTCGGCTATGGCTACACCTTC
TRBJ1-4	17	TRBV19	TRBD1	CASSGYLRTGVREKLFF	TGTGCCAGTAGTGGCTACCTCCGGACAGGGGTACGCGAAAAACTGTTTTTT
TRBJ2-3	18	TRBV5-1	TRBD2	CASSLAPSAGVSTDTQYF	TGCGCCAGCAGCTTGGCCCCGTCAGCGGGGGTTTCCACAGATACGCAGTATTTT
TRBJ1-2	14	TRBV29-1	.	CSVELPGAWSGYTF	TGCAGCGTTGAACTACCAGGGGCATGGAGTGGCTACACCTTC
TRBJ1-2	12	TRBV28	.	CASSFGGYGYTF	TGTGCCAGCAGTTTCGGGGGCTATGGCTACACCTTC
TRBJ2-7	19	TRBV7-9	.	CASSETTGSGSSSPYEQYF	TGTGCCAGCAGCGAAACGACAGGTTCGGGTAGTAGTTCTCCCTACGAGCAGTACTTC